The 7 T cell receptor beta chains presented below share a single source sample, sequenced in a study of shared clonotypes between healthy human individuals. Some clones are missing from TCRdb's copy, which holds only in-frame ones; the method was immunoSEQ multiplex PCR. Of 550,000 to 750,000 clones in the sample, over 95% were seen once. Naive CD8 cells comprised CD45RO-negative, CCR7-positively selected cells, excluding terminally differentiated effector memory CD45RA+ cells. Material: naive CD8+ T cells sorted from blood. These TCRs come from a woman aged 25-40 years in good health.

This clone was detected once. CDR3 nucleotides: TGTGCCAGCAGCTTTCGTACAGGGCCCCCCTACGAGCAGTACTTC. Its protein product is CASSFRTGPPYEQYF. The chain is built from TRBV7-9 and TRBJ2-7, with D maybe TRBD1 (6 bases). Trimming removed 3 bases at V and 2 bases at J, with 14 bases between. Germline CDR1 reads SEHNR; CDR2 reads FQNEAQ (reference sequence). The CDR3 has 15 residues.

This chain uses TRBV7-9 with TRBJ1-1; TRBD1 matches 8 bases. This CDR3 has 17 residues. With V trimmed by 1 base and J by 3 bases, 10 bases remained unmatched. Germline-derived CDR1 and CDR2 are SEHNR and FQNEAQ (reference sequence). CDR3 amino acids: CASSLEAPGTGYTEAFF. In nucleotides, the CDR3 is TGTGCCAGCAGCTTAGAGGCACCTGGGACAGGCTACACTGAAGCTTTCTTT.

The chain is built from TRBV28 and TRBJ2-5, with D perhaps TRBD1 (5 bases). Germline loops: CDR1 MDHEN, CDR2 SYDVKM. The CDR3 is made up of 17 amino acids. V was pared by 5 bases and J by 11 bases, with 30 bases between. The CDR3 sequence is CASSHEYGRQGNLRQYF. Here the CDR3 DNA reads TGTGCCAGCAGTCACGAGTACGGTAGGCAGGGCAACCTCCGTCAGTACTTC.

The chain joins TRBV27 to TRBJ1-4, with D perhaps matching TRBD1 (5 bases). The V gene lost 2 bases and the J gene lost 4 bases, with 14 bases spanning the gap. CDR3 size: 16 residues. CDR1 is MNHEY and CDR2 is SMNVEV in the germline V gene (reference sequence). As DNA, the CDR3 is TGTGCCAGCAGTTTAAACAGGACGAAGGGTAATGAAAAACTGTTTTTT. Translating it yields CASSLNRTKGNEKLFF.

The CDR3 loop reads CASSETHHEQYF. The CDR3 DNA sequence: TGCGCCAGCAGTGAAACACACCACGAGCAGTACTTC. The V call is TRBV10-2, the J call TRBJ2-7; no definite D call. Germline assignment: CDR1 WSHSY and CDR2 SAAADI. The CDR3 sequence is 12 residues long. V was pared by 3 bases and J by 5 bases, with 8 bases between.

This sequence joins TRBV29-1 and TRBJ2-7; unclear D gene. Between the trimmed V and J ends, which lost 5 bases and 6 bases, there was a span of 8 bases. This CDR3 region has 10 residues. CDR1 SQVTM and CDR2 ANQGSEA come from the germline V gene. The CDR3 loop is CSVLSGEQYF. The CDR3 bases are TGCAGCGTTCTCAGTGGCGAGCAGTACTTC.

The chain uses TRBV5-1 and TRBJ1-1, with D perhaps TRBD1 (5 bases). Trimming pared 4 bases from V and 2 bases from J, leaving 15 bases between. This CDR3 has 15 amino acids. Germline V gene data show CDR1 as SGHRS and CDR2 as YFSETQ. The CDR3, as DNA: TGCGCCAGCAGCCCCAGGGTGCCGAGCAACACTGAAGCTTTCTTT. It yields the protein CASSPRVPSNTEAFF.